This entry lists 13 T cell receptor beta chains sequenced from one sample in a study of T cell changes during pregnancy in multiple sclerosis. The assay was immunoSEQ multiplex PCR, and TCRdb's table has in-frame clones only and misses some. This table has about 93,000 clones, 85% to 95% appearing once. The sample here was peripheral blood, taken after pregnancy. The receptors derive from a female donor with multiple sclerosis, enrolled in a pregnancy study.

This sequence joins TRBV7-3 and TRBJ1-1, with a possible D match to TRBD1 (6 bases). Germline V gene lookup returns CDR1 SGHTA and CDR2 FQGTGA. This CDR3 is 15 amino acids long. Trimming removed 0 bases from V and 0 bases from J, with 8 bases in between. Here the CDR3 DNA reads TGTGCCAGCAGCTTAACTCGGACAGTGAACACTGAAGCTTTCTTT. As protein: CASSLTRTVNTEAFF.

The rearrangement joins TRBV25-1 to TRBJ2-1, with 9 bases identical to TRBD2. This CDR3 contains 16 residues. Germline CDR1 MGHDK, CDR2 SYGVNS. The V segment lost 0 bases and the J segment 9 bases; nucleotides outside the gene matches: 9. The CDR3: CASSEYWAGGPGEQFF. CDR3 in DNA: TGTGCCAGCAGTGAATATTGGGCGGGGGGGCCGGGTGAGCAGTTCTTC.

This chain uses TRBV30 with TRBJ2-7; 7 positions agree with TRBD2. CDR1 GTSNPN and CDR2 SVGIG come from the germline V gene (reference sequence). This CDR3 spans 14 amino acids. The trim removed 3 bases at V and 3 bases at J, leaving 8 bases unmatched. CDR3 loop: CAWSPLAGVYEQYF. CDR3 nucleotide sequence: TGTGCCTGGAGCCCCCTGGCGGGGGTCTACGAGCAGTACTTC. The full variable domain, with the rest looked up from reference TRBV30 and TRBJ2-7, is SQTIHQWPATLVQPVGSPLSLECTVEGTSNPNLYWYRQAAGRGLQLLFYSVGIGQISSEVPQNLSASRPQDRQFILSSKKLLLSDSGFYLCAWSPLAGVYEQYFGPGTRLTVT.

CDR3 in amino acids: CSVEDKGLPSYNEQFF. CDR3 sequence (DNA): TGCAGCGTTGAAGATAAGGGACTGCCGTCCTACAATGAGCAGTTCTTC. The chain recombines TRBV29-1 with TRBJ2-1; D possibly corresponds to TRBD2 (6 bases). V was pared by 0 bases and J by 1 base, with 13 bases between. The length of the CDR3 is 16 residues. CDR1 is SQVTM, CDR2 ANQGSEA, per germline.

A few counts support this clone. The chain recombines TRBV4-3 with TRBJ1-1; unclear D gene. This CDR3 is built from 15 residues. CDR1 LGHNA and CDR2 YSLEER come from the germline V gene. Trimming took 0 bases from V and 5 from J, leaving 13 bases between them. Here the CDR3 reads CASSQEAFAGTEAFF. CDR3 sequence (DNA): TGCGCCAGCAGCCAAGAGGCATTTGCGGGGACTGAAGCTTTCTTT.

The chain couples TRBV6-1 to TRBJ2-2; D remains unclear. Trimming shortened V by 3 bases and J by 4 bases, and 6 bases separated the two germline ends. The germline V gene has CDR1 MNHNS and CDR2 SASEGT. The CDR3 has 13 residues. The CDR3 DNA reads TGTGCCAGCAGTGACCTATTCACCGGGGAGCTGTTTTTT. Protein: CASSDLFTGELFF.

This chain links TRBV7-8 with TRBJ2-7; 7 bases are shared with TRBD2. CDR3 length: 15 residues. In germline, CDR1 is SGHVS, CDR2 FQNEAQ. Trimming at V came to 5 bases and at J to 5 bases, leaving 12 bases not matched to a gene. In DNA, the CDR3 is TGTGCCAGCAGCCTCGCCCGAACTAGCGCCCACGAGCAGTACTTC. Translating it yields CASSLARTSAHEQYF.

The chain couples TRBV18 to TRBJ1-2; 8 bases match TRBD1. CDR1 and CDR2 (germline): KGHSH, LQKENI. The V and J ends lost 3 bases and 3 bases, in that order; junction bases with no gene match: 3. The CDR3 has 14 amino acids. Written as DNA, the CDR3 is TGTGCCAGCTCACCGACAGGGGAGGACTATGGCTACACCTTC. It specifies CASSPTGEDYGYTF.

The chain combines TRBV7-3 with TRBJ1-6, with TRBD1 as a possible D gene (6 bases). The CDR3 sequence is 14 residues long. The V gene lost 2 bases and the J gene lost 9 bases, with 11 bases spanning the gap. The V gene's germline CDR1 is SGHTA and CDR2 FQGTGA. CDR3 in amino acids: CASSLGGGGSPLHF. Written as DNA, the CDR3 is TGTGCCAGCAGCTTAGGGGGCGGTGGTTCACCCCTCCACTTT.

This clone appeared once. The chain uses TRBV30 and TRBJ2-5, with 11 bases matching TRBD1. This CDR3 comprises 16 residues. Per the germline V gene, CDR1 is GTSNPN and CDR2 is SVGIG (reference sequence). V dropped 2 bases and J dropped 4; count of bases not matched to a gene: 9. This CDR3 reads CAWSPGTGGLGETQYF. CDR3 in DNA: TGTGCCTGGAGTCCCGGGACAGGGGGGTTGGGAGAGACCCAGTACTTC.

This chain links TRBV7-9 with TRBJ1-3; TRBD1 is a possible D gene (5 bases). Germline-derived CDR1 and CDR2 are SEHNR and FQNEAQ (reference sequence). V lost 5 bases to trimming and J lost 7 bases, with 9 bases between them. The CDR3 contains 12 residues. The CDR3 DNA is TGTGCCAGCAGCCCCCACAGGAACACCATATATTTT. It is translated as CASSPHRNTIYF. The whole variable domain, remainder taken from reference TRBV7-9 and TRBJ1-3, is DTGVSQNPRHKITKRGQNVTFRCDPISEHNRLYWYRQTLGQGPEFLTYFQNEAQLEKSRLLSDRFSAERPKGSFSTLEIQRTEQGDSAMYLCASSPHRNTIYFGEGSWLTVV.

The chain joins TRBV11-3 to TRBJ2-4, with 7 bases matching TRBD1. CDR1 SGHNT and CDR2 YENEEA come from the germline V gene. The J segment lost 7 bases and the V segment lost 6 bases, leaving 6 bases of the junction unmatched. The CDR3 runs 13 residues. CDR3 amino acids: CASSTGAGNIQYF. CDR3 nucleotide sequence: TGTGCCAGCAGTACAGGGGCCGGGAACATTCAGTACTTC.

The V call is TRBV7-3, the J call TRBJ1-2, with 8 bases fitting TRBD1. The CDR3 runs to 13 residues. J lost 5 bases, V lost 6 bases, and 5 bases had no gene match. Germline V gene lookup returns CDR1 SGHTA and CDR2 FQGTGA. As DNA, the CDR3 is TGTGCCAGCAGTAGGGACAGGAGTTATGGCTACACCTTC. Encoded protein: CASSRDRSYGYTF.